The sequence of this T cell receptor beta chain was determined in a study of T cell repertoires in cytomegalovirus infection. Study summary: Matching HLA type, along with CMV infection, was indicated by public TCR beta signatures. General study points: HLA-C-restricted CMV-specific TCR beta clonotypes were dominant in the ex vivo response. The cumulative frequency of public TCR beta families identified carriers of CMV plus the relevant HLA.

TCRdb passed the reads through MiXCR, listing each CDR3 protein once. The table includes about 130,000 distinct CDR3 sequences, roughly 9% detected once. This clonotype appeared many times. The antigen remains undetermined. Material: PBMCs. The sequence came from a human donor in good health (CMV status not recorded). Some clones in this sample may be carry-over from other donors' samples.

CDR3 residues: CASSFPRPGGGEKLFF. The CDR3 region has the DNA TGTGCCAGCAGCTTTCCCCGGCCAGGGGGTGGGGAAAAACTGTTTTTT. The rearrangement uses TRBV7-2 and TRBJ1-4; 7 bases are a match to TRBD1. From germline, CDR1 is SGHTA and CDR2 FQGNSA. V trimming: 3 bases; J trimming: 8 bases; junction bases outside the gene matches: 12. The CDR3 is 16 residues long.